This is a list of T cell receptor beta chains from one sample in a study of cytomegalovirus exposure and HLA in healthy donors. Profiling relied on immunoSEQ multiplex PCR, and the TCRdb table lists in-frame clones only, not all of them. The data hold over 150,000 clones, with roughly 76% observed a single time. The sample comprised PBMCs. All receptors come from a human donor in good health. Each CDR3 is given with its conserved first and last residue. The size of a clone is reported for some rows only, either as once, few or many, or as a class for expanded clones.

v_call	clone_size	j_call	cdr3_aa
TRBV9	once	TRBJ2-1	CASSVSGGNEQFF
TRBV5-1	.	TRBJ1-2	CASSLSRKDYGYTF
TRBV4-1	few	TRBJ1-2	CASSTPGQGSGYTF
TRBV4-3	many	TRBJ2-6	CASSQDHSSGANVLTF
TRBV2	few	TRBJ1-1	CASNILGTEAFF
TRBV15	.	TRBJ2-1	CATSRASGGYNEQFF
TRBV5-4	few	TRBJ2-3	CASSSRLASTDTQYF
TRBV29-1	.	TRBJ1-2	CSVFGGTGANYGYTF
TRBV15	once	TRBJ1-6	CATSPRTVNSPLHF
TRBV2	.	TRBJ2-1	CASRNRGTEQFF
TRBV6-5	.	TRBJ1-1	CASSYSGVGGPAFF
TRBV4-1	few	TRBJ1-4	CASSQEDRGSYEKLFF
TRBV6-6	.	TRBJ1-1	CASSYGDRAREAFF
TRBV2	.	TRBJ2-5	CASSEPGQGTWETQYF
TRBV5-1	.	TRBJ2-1	CASSVTSGDSVKFF
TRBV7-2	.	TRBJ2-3	CASSFTSGGTDTQYF
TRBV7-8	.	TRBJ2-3	CASSSGLAGKTDTQYF
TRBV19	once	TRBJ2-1	CASSRMAGGYNEQFF
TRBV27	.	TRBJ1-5	CASSTGGLYNQPQHF
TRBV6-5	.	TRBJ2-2	CASSYVRGAGGELFF
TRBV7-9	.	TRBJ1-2	CASSLLRGGYTF
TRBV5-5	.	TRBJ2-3	CASSLVQGNTDTQYF
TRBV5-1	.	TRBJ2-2	CASGGQGNTGELFF
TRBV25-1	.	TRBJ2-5	CASSDRVYQETQYF
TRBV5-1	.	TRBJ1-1	CASRFGTASNTEAFF
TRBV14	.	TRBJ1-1	CASSHFQGADEAFF
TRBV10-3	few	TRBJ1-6	CAINPGTGDSPLHF
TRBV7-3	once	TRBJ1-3	CASSLYISNTIYF
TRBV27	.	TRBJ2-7	CASRPGQGYEQYF
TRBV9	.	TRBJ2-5	CASSFGQGDWTQYF
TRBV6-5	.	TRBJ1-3	CASRLGGGRGNTIYF
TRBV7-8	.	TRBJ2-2	CASSLVIGELFF
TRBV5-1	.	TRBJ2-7	CASRDGNEQYF
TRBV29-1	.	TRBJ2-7	CSVVAESYEQYF
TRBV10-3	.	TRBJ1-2	CAIRTGDNYGYTF
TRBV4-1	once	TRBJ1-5	CASSQYSGFSGQPQHF
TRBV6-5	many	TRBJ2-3	CASRHGTGDADTQYF
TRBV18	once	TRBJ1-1	CASSLRRDTEAFF
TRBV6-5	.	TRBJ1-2	CASSYRQGNGYTF
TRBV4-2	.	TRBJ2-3	CASSQGLAGVLSTDTQYF
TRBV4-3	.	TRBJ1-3	CASSRYGTGVGNTIYF
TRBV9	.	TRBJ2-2	CASRRAGGLVVSTGELFF
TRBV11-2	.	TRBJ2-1	CASRRTDNEQFF
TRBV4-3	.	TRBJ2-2	CASSQRNRPYNTGGLFF
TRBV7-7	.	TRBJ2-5	CASSLKLAGGPETQYF
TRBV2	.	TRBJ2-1	CASSFGLAEYNEQFF
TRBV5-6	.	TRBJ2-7	CASSFYPGQGLEQYF